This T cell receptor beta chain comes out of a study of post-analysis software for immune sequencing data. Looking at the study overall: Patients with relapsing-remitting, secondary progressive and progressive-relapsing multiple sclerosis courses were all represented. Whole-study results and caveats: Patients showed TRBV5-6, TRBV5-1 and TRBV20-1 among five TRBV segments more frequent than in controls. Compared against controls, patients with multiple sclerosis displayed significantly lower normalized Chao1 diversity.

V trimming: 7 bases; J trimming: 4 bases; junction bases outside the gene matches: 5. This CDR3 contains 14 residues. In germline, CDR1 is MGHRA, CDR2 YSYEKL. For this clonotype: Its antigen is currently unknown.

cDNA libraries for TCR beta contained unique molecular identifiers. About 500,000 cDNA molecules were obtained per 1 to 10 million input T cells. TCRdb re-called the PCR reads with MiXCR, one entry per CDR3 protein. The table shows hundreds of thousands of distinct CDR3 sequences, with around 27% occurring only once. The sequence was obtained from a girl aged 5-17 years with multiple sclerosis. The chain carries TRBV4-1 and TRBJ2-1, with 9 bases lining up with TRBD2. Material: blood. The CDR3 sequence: CASTSSGGYNEQFF. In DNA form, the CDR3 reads TGCGCCAGCACCTCAAGCGGGGGGTACAATGAGCAGTTCTTC.